Following are 31 T cell receptor beta chains from one sample sequenced in a study of blood T cell repertoires in COVID-19. Using immunoSEQ multiplex PCR, the repertoire was profiled, and TCRdb retains in-frame clones only, with some absent. The sample includes about 120,000 clones, over 80% of them seen just once. The source material was peripheral blood. The receptors originated from a woman in her 70s with acute or convalescent COVID-19.

The V and J genes are TRBV7-2 and TRBJ1-1, with 12 bases lining up with TRBD1. This CDR3 comprises 17 residues. Germline values: CDR1 SGHTA, CDR2 FQGNSA. The V and J ends lost 5 bases and 6 bases, in that order; junction bases with no gene match: 13. CDR3: CASSPRGTGGWKPEAFF. Written as DNA, the CDR3 is TGTGCCAGCAGCCCAAGGGGGACAGGGGGCTGGAAGCCTGAAGCTTTCTTT. The full variable domain, in which reference TRBV7-2 and TRBJ1-1 provide the parts outside the CDR3, is GAGVSQSPSNKVTEKGKDVELRCDPISGHTALYWYRQSLGQGLEFLIYFQGNSAPDKSGLPSDRFSAERTGGSVSTLTIQRTQQEDSAVYLCASSPRGTGGWKPEAFFGQGTRLTVV.

The CDR3 bases are TGTGCCTGGAGTGAGGGCAGGGGGAACACTGAAGCTTTCTTT. This sequence encodes CAWSEGRGNTEAFF. This chain joins TRBV30 and TRBJ1-1; maybe TRBD1 (6 bases). The CDR3 extends over 14 amino acids. Germline V gene sequence: CDR1 GTSNPN, CDR2 SVGIG (reference sequence). V shed 1 base and J shed 1 base, with 10 bases lying between them.

This clone turned up a few times. This chain links TRBV2 with TRBJ1-6; D not resolved. Germline values: CDR1 SNHLY, CDR2 FYNNEI. Trimming took off 4 bases at V and 14 bases at J, with 12 bases between the two ends. There are 12 residues in the CDR3. The CDR3 spells CASSGVVQALHF. The DNA for the CDR3 is TGTGCCAGCAGTGGTGTGGTCCAGGCCCTCCACTTT. The full variable domain, with the rest looked up from reference TRBV2 and TRBJ1-6, is EPEVTQTPSHQVTQMGQEVILRCVPISNHLYFYWYRQILGQKVEFLVSFYNNEISEKSEIFDDQFSVERPDGSNFTLKIRSTKLEDSAMYFCASSGVVQALHFGNGTRLTVT.

The chain uses TRBV29-1 and TRBJ2-5; a weak D match, TRBD1 (6 bases). The CDR3 is 15 amino acids. V was clipped by 6 bases and J by 5 bases, with 22 bases between them. Germline V gives CDR1 SQVTM, CDR2 ANQGSEA. The CDR3 reads CSVHFGTPKGETQYF. The CDR3 DNA reads as TGCAGCGTCCATTTCGGGACACCTAAAGGGGAGACCCAGTACTTC.

V is TRBV18 and J is TRBJ1-4; a weak D match, TRBD1 (6 bases). Per germline, CDR1 KGHSH and CDR2 LQKENI. This CDR3 comprises 14 residues. With 4 bases removed from V and 4 bases from J, the gap between germline ends came to 10 bases. DNA for the CDR3: TGTGCCAGCTCACTGGACAGTTTTAATGAAAAACTGTTTTTT. Amino acids: CASSLDSFNEKLFF.

The chain links TRBV28 to TRBJ1-6; D unresolved. CDR1 is MDHEN and CDR2 is SYDVKM in the germline V gene. The CDR3 has 15 residues. The ends were cut back, 2 bases at V and 7 bases at J, with 12 bases in the middle. The CDR3 here is CASSLGGMRNSPLHF. In DNA, the CDR3 is TGTGCCAGCAGTTTAGGAGGGATGAGGAATTCACCCCTCCACTTT.

The chain links TRBV19 to TRBJ1-2, with D unresolved. This CDR3 is built from 13 residues. Germline CDR1 is LNHDA and CDR2 is SQIVND (reference sequence). V shed 6 bases and J shed 1 base, with 9 bases lying between them. CDR3 sequence (DNA): TGTGCCAGTAGATCGACTGATAACTATGGCTACACCTTC. This codes for CASRSTDNYGYTF. Full variable domain (missing parts from reference TRBV19 and TRBJ1-2): DGGITQSPKYLFRKEGQNVTLSCEQNLNHDAMYWYRQDPGQGLRLIYYSQIVNDFQKGDIAEGYSVSREKKESFPLTVTSAQKNPTAFYLCASRSTDNYGYTFGSGTRLTVV.

This clone was counted once. This sequence joins TRBV7-2 and TRBJ2-2; 12 positions agree with TRBD2. CDR1 and CDR2 (germline): SGHTA, FQGNSA. CDR3 length: 19 residues. With V trimmed by 2 bases and J by 3 bases, 10 bases remained unmatched. CDR3 coding DNA: TGTGCCAGCAGCTTAAGCGGTACTAGCGGGAGGCGGGACACCGGGGAGCTGTTTTTT. This encodes CASSLSGTSGRRDTGELFF. The entire variable domain, with the rest obtained from reference TRBV7-2 and TRBJ2-2, is as follows: GAGVSQSPSNKVTEKGKDVELRCDPISGHTALYWYRQSLGQGLEFLIYFQGNSAPDKSGLPSDRFSAERTGGSVSTLTIQRTQQEDSAVYLCASSLSGTSGRRDTGELFFGEGSRLTVL.

This clone turned up a few times. This chain connects TRBV5-1 to TRBJ1-1; 7 positions match TRBD1. The CDR3 runs to 14 residues. Germline CDR1 and CDR2: SGHRS and YFSETQ. The V and J ends lost 4 bases and 0 bases, in that order; junction bases with no gene match: 3. DNA of the CDR3: TGCGCCAGCAGCAAGGACAGGATGAACACTGAAGCTTTCTTT. Translation: CASSKDRMNTEAFF. Supplemented by reference TRBV5-1 and TRBJ1-1, the full variable domain reads KAGVTQTPRYLIKTRGQQVTLSCSPISGHRSVSWYQQTPGQGLQFLFEYFSETQRNKGNFPGRFSGRQFSNSRSEMNVSTLELGDSALYLCASSKDRMNTEAFFGQGTRLTVV.

This sequence joins TRBV6-5 and TRBJ1-5; no firm D call. This CDR3 comprises 11 residues. V gave up 6 bases and J gave up 4 bases, with 4 bases separating them. Germline CDR1 and CDR2: MNHEY and SVGAGI. The CDR3 DNA is TGTGCCAGCAGACAAAATCAGCCCCAGCATTTT. Encoded protein: CASRQNQPQHF.

The rearrangement joins TRBV6-6 to TRBJ2-1; D not certain. The germline CDR1 and CDR2 sequences are MNHNY and SVGAGI (reference sequence). V lost 8 bases and J lost 4, with 12 bases in between. The CDR3 extends over 13 amino acids. CDR3 in DNA: TGTGCCAGCGGCCTTACCGGGTACAATGAGCAGTTCTTC. Protein product: CASGLTGYNEQFF.

V is TRBV18 and J is TRBJ1-2; perhaps TRBD1 as D (6 bases). The CDR3 is 15 residues long. Germline CDR1 KGHSH, CDR2 LQKENI. Trimming shortened V by 3 bases and J by 4 bases, and 15 bases separated the two germline ends. CDR3 amino acids: CASSPLGRGAYGYTF. CDR3 in DNA: TGTGCCAGCTCACCCCTTGGACGGGGGGCCTATGGCTACACCTTC.

The rearrangement joins TRBV7-6 to TRBJ2-7; 7 bases are shared with TRBD1. The J segment lost 8 bases and the V segment lost 0 bases, leaving 10 bases of the junction unmatched. This CDR3 comprises 15 residues. Per germline, CDR1 SGHVS and CDR2 FNYEAQ. In DNA form, the CDR3 reads TGTGCCAGCAGCTTAGCTCCCCCCCAGGGGGAGAAGCAGTACTTC. Protein: CASSLAPPQGEKQYF.

V is TRBV28 and J is TRBJ2-1, with 8 bases identical to TRBD1. Germline-derived CDR1 and CDR2 are MDHEN and SYDVKM. The CDR3 is 15 amino acids. V was clipped by 3 bases and J by 6 bases; unmatched bases: 7. The CDR3 DNA reads TGTGCCAGCAGTTTCCTCGGACAGGGCGCCAATGAGCAGTTCTTC. Amino acid sequence: CASSFLGQGANEQFF.

The rearrangement uses TRBV7-2 and TRBJ2-1, with TRBD2 identical over 13 bases. J was trimmed by 7 bases and V by 5 bases; bases with no gene match: 8. Germline CDR1 SGHTA, CDR2 FQGNSA. This CDR3 is 16 amino acids long. CDR3 coding DNA: TGTGCCAGCAGCAATTTACTAGCGGGGGGGGCAAATGAGCAGTTCTTC. This translates into CASSNLLAGGANEQFF.

The V gene is TRBV9, the J gene TRBJ2-5, with 12 bases identical to TRBD2. Germline CDR1 is SGDLS and CDR2 is YYNGEE. The CDR3 totals 16 residues. V dropped 4 bases and J dropped 0; count of bases not matched to a gene: 4. The CDR3 is CASSTRTSGNQETQYF. The CDR3 coding sequence is TGTGCCAGCAGCACCCGGACTAGCGGGAACCAAGAGACCCAGTACTTC.

The chain employs TRBV24-1 and TRBJ2-5; D gene ambiguous. The CDR3 has 13 residues. Between the trimmed V and J ends, which lost 3 bases and 5 bases, there was a span of 9 bases. Germline CDR1 is KGHDR and CDR2 is SFDVKD. The CDR3 sequence is CATSDPPLETQYF. CDR3 nucleotide sequence: TGTGCCACCAGTGATCCCCCTCTTGAGACCCAGTACTTC.

J is TRBJ1-5 and V is TRBV7-9; maybe TRBD1 (6 bases). CDR3 length: 12 amino acids. Trimming took off 4 bases at V and 6 bases at J, with 7 bases between the two ends. Looked up from germline, CDR1 is SEHNR and CDR2 is FQNEAQ (reference sequence). Written as DNA, the CDR3 is TGTGCCAGCAGCTCACAGGGTCAGCCCCAGCATTTT. Residues: CASSSQGQPQHF.

This chain connects TRBV19 to TRBJ2-5; no reliable D call. V was shortened by 3 bases and J by 1 base, with 9 bases between the two germline ends. CDR1 is LNHDA and CDR2 is SQIVND in the germline V gene (reference sequence). CDR3 size: 14 residues. The CDR3 DNA reads TGTGCCAGTAGTATTTCACGGTCCCAAGAGACCCAGTACTTC. Its protein product is CASSISRSQETQYF.

This chain joins TRBV7-2 and TRBJ2-5; maybe TRBD2 (5 bases). Germline V gene data show CDR1 as SGHTA and CDR2 as FQGNSA. This CDR3 has 11 residues. The germline V and J ends were trimmed by 5 bases and 10 bases, with 11 bases remaining between them. The CDR3 is CASSPGAGQYF. The CDR3, as DNA: TGTGCCAGCAGCCCCGGCGCGGGCCAGTACTTC.

V usage is TRBV4-1 and J usage is TRBJ2-1; 9 nucleotides line up with TRBD1. This CDR3 spans 20 amino acids. Trimming removed 1 base from V and 0 bases from J; junction bases left unmatched: 13. Looked up from germline, CDR1 is MGHRA and CDR2 is YSYEKL. The DNA for the CDR3 is TGCGCCAGCAGCCAAGCCCCGGGACAGGGACTACTTAGCTCCTACAATGAGCAGTTCTTC. Its translation: CASSQAPGQGLLSSYNEQFF.

The V gene is TRBV19, the J gene TRBJ1-4; possible D gene TRBD1, 5 bases. This CDR3 contains 14 residues. V gave up 6 bases and J gave up 3 bases, with 11 bases separating them. Germline values: CDR1 LNHDA, CDR2 SQIVND (reference sequence). The CDR3 region has the DNA TGTGCCAGTAGCCAAGGGGCGGCTAATGAAAAACTGTTTTTT. Its translation: CASSQGAANEKLFF.

The CDR3 is CASSVGSGGANTGELFF. The CDR3 coding sequence is TGTGCCAGCAGCGTAGGGAGCGGAGGCGCGAACACCGGGGAGCTGTTTTTT. The chain has TRBV9 and TRBJ2-2; D possibly corresponds to TRBD2 (5 bases). The CDR3 consists of 17 residues. V dropped 0 bases and J dropped 0 bases, with 12 bases sitting between them. CDR1 is SGDLS and CDR2 is YYNGEE in the germline V gene.

V and J are TRBV28 and TRBJ2-1, with D possibly TRBD1 on 6 matching bases. CDR1 and CDR2 from the germline V gene are MDHEN and SYDVKM. V was pared by 6 bases and J by 7 bases, with 19 bases between. CDR3 size: 15 residues. The CDR3, as DNA: TGTGCCAGCAGAGGGGTGGGGGCAGGGGTAAATGAGCAGTTCTTC. This encodes CASRGVGAGVNEQFF.

This clone was seen only a few times. This chain uses TRBV18 with TRBJ1-6; possible D gene TRBD1, 5 bases. V was pared by 0 bases and J by 8 bases, with 14 bases between. Germline assignment: CDR1 KGHSH and CDR2 LQKENI. The CDR3 runs 16 residues. The CDR3 DNA is TGTGCCAGCTCACCACCGGGCCGACAGAGCCATTCACCCCTCCACTTT. This gives the protein CASSPPGRQSHSPLHF.

V usage is TRBV5-4 and J usage is TRBJ2-3; D might be TRBD1 (6 bases). The germline gives CDR1 SGHNT, CDR2 YYREEE (reference sequence). The germline V and J ends were trimmed by 5 bases and 2 bases, with 12 bases remaining between them. The CDR3 sequence is 14 residues long. CDR3 in amino acids: CASRWGPNTDTQYF. In nucleotides, the CDR3 is TGTGCCAGCAGGTGGGGGCCCAACACAGATACGCAGTATTTT. Full variable domain (remainder filled in from reference TRBV5-4 and TRBJ2-3): ETGVTQSPTHLIKTRGQQVTLRCSSQSGHNTVSWYQQALGQGPQFIFQYYREEENGRGNFPPRFSGLQFPNYSSELNVNALELDDSALYLCASRWGPNTDTQYFGPGTRLTVL.

The rearrangement uses TRBV2 and TRBJ2-5; 10 bases line up with TRBD2. Per the germline V gene, CDR1 is SNHLY and CDR2 is FYNNEI. V lost 6 bases to trimming and J lost 4 bases; unmatched junction nucleotides: 11. The CDR3 totals 16 residues. CDR3 region: CASRRASGSRSETQYF. CDR3 coding DNA: TGTGCCAGCAGGAGGGCTAGCGGGAGTAGGTCAGAGACCCAGTACTTC.

The V gene is TRBV11-2, the J gene TRBJ2-7; D perhaps matches TRBD1 (7 bases). This CDR3 comprises 15 residues. Trimming took off 5 bases at V and 3 bases at J, with 17 bases between the two ends. CDR1 SGHAT and CDR2 FQNNGV come from the germline V gene. The CDR3 bases are TGTGCCAGCAGCCTTGCCGCAGGGGGACTCTACGAGCAGTACTTC. This encodes CASSLAAGGLYEQYF.

The chain links TRBV7-2 to TRBJ2-7, with 7 bases matching TRBD2. This CDR3 is built from 15 residues. Germline V gene lookup returns CDR1 SGHTA and CDR2 FQGNSA. Unmatched junction bases numbered 3, after V lost 0 bases and J lost 1 base. CDR3 sequence reads: CASSLAVGRSYEQYF. The CDR3 DNA reads as TGTGCCAGCAGCTTAGCGGTCGGGAGGTCCTACGAGCAGTACTTC.

The gene calls are TRBV11-2 and TRBJ2-1; 7 nucleotides agree with TRBD2. The V gene end was trimmed by 4 bases and the J gene end by 5 bases; junction bases not matched to a gene: 14. Germline loops: CDR1 SGHAT, CDR2 FQNNGV. CDR3 length: 17 residues. The CDR3 sequence is CASSSGVWREPHNEQFF. Written as DNA, the CDR3 is TGTGCCAGCAGCTCCGGAGTGTGGCGGGAGCCCCACAATGAGCAGTTCTTC.

The chain joins TRBV5-1 to TRBJ1-6; 7 bases are shared with TRBD1. Unmatched junction bases numbered 4, after V lost 0 bases and J lost 10 bases. The CDR3 spans 14 residues. Germline assignment: CDR1 SGHRS and CDR2 YFSETQ. The CDR3: CASSLDRGGSPLHF. The CDR3 nucleotides read TGCGCCAGCAGCTTGGACAGGGGAGGCTCACCCCTCCACTTT.